A selection of T cell receptor beta chains follows, all from one sample in a study of shared clonotypes between healthy human individuals. Sequencing used immunoSEQ multiplex PCR; TCRdb keeps in-frame clones, though not all of them. Of about 1.1 million clones listed, roughly 74% are singletons. The specimen sequenced was memory CD4+ T cells from PBMCs. These receptors all come from a young man in good health. Some clones in this sample may be carry-over from other donors' samples. Each CDR3 is given with its conserved first and last residue. Each record gives: clone size, D gene, V gene, J gene, CDR3 DNA, CDR3 protein. D genes are given only for firm matches. For some rows the clone size is stated as once, few or many, or as a class when expanded; others skip it.

abundance: .
d_gene: .
v_gene: TRBV28
j_gene: TRBJ2-3
CDR3nt: TGTGCCAGCAGTTTAAGATCAGGAGGGGGCACAGATACGCAGTATTTT
CDR3aa: CASSLRSGGGTDTQYF

abundance: once
d_gene: TRBD1
v_gene: TRBV10-3
j_gene: TRBJ1-1
CDR3nt: TGTGCCATCAGTTCTTTCGGGACAGGGACTGAAGCTTTCTTT
CDR3aa: CAISSFGTGTEAFF

abundance: .
d_gene: .
v_gene: TRBV7-2
j_gene: TRBJ1-5
CDR3nt: TGTGCCAGCAGCTTAGAGGTATCGAATCAGCCCCAGCATTTT
CDR3aa: CASSLEVSNQPQHF

abundance: .
d_gene: .
v_gene: TRBV7-6
j_gene: TRBJ2-2
CDR3nt: TGTGCCAGCAGCTTAGTAACAGCGGGCACCGGGGAGCTGTTTTTT
CDR3aa: CASSLVTAGTGELFF

abundance: .
d_gene: .
v_gene: TRBV5-6
j_gene: TRBJ1-4
CDR3nt: TGTGCCAGCAGCTTTGATGGACTGAATGAAAAACTGTTTTTT
CDR3aa: CASSFDGLNEKLFF

abundance: .
d_gene: .
v_gene: TRBV29-1
j_gene: TRBJ2-5
CDR3nt: TGCAGCGTTGACGGCAGAGAGACCCAGTACTTC
CDR3aa: CSVDGRETQYF

abundance: .
d_gene: TRBD1
v_gene: TRBV2
j_gene: TRBJ2-7
CDR3nt: TGTGCCAGCAGAGAGGACAGGGTCTACGAGCAGTACTTC
CDR3aa: CASREDRVYEQYF

abundance: .
d_gene: TRBD1
v_gene: TRBV4-1
j_gene: TRBJ1-2
CDR3nt: TGCGCCAGCAACTACCCGGGACAGAACTATGGCTACACCTTC
CDR3aa: CASNYPGQNYGYTF

abundance: .
d_gene: TRBD2
v_gene: TRBV18
j_gene: TRBJ2-7
CDR3nt: TGTGCCAGCTCACCAAGGTCGGGACTAGCGGGAGCGGGTTACGAGCAGTACTTC
CDR3aa: CASSPRSGLAGAGYEQYF

abundance: .
d_gene: .
v_gene: TRBV10-2
j_gene: TRBJ2-7
CDR3nt: TGCGCCAGCAGGGGGGTTATGTGGCCCCGCGAGCAGTACTTC
CDR3aa: CASRGVMWPREQYF

abundance: .
d_gene: .
v_gene: TRBV5-1
j_gene: TRBJ1-4
CDR3nt: TGCGCCAGCAGCCCCGGGAAGCCCGGACGCGAAAAACTGTTTTTT
CDR3aa: CASSPGKPGREKLFF

abundance: .
d_gene: .
v_gene: TRBV7-9
j_gene: TRBJ2-3
CDR3nt: TGTGCCAGCAGCCGACGGGCGACAGATACGCAGTATTTT
CDR3aa: CASSRRATDTQYF

abundance: .
d_gene: TRBD2
v_gene: TRBV6-1
j_gene: TRBJ2-2
CDR3nt: TGTGCCGGTGGCGGGGGGAACACCGGGGAGCTGTTTTTT
CDR3aa: CAGGGGNTGELFF

abundance: .
d_gene: .
v_gene: TRBV29-1
j_gene: TRBJ2-3
CDR3nt: TGCAGCGTTGATGCCGGGACTAGCACAGATACGCAGTATTTT
CDR3aa: CSVDAGTSTDTQYF

abundance: .
d_gene: .
v_gene: TRBV5-4
j_gene: TRBJ2-7
CDR3nt: TGTGCCAGCAGCGACGGACGCGGCGAGCAGTACTTC
CDR3aa: CASSDGRGEQYF

abundance: many
d_gene: TRBD1
v_gene: TRBV27
j_gene: TRBJ1-2
CDR3nt: TGTGCCAGCAGTTTAGAGGGGGCGCAGGGCTACACCTTC
CDR3aa: CASSLEGAQGYTF

abundance: .
d_gene: .
v_gene: TRBV7-2
j_gene: TRBJ2-5
CDR3nt: TGTGCCAGCAGCCCCGGAATAGGTTCGGAGACCCAGTACTTC
CDR3aa: CASSPGIGSETQYF

abundance: few
d_gene: .
v_gene: TRBV6-1
j_gene: TRBJ2-7
CDR3nt: TGTGCCAGCAGTGAACCAGGGCAGGGCGGTTACGAGCAGTACTTC
CDR3aa: CASSEPGQGGYEQYF

abundance: .
d_gene: TRBD1
v_gene: TRBV28
j_gene: TRBJ1-5
CDR3nt: TGTGCCAGCAACGTTATCGGGACAGCGAATCAGCCCCAGCATTTT
CDR3aa: CASNVIGTANQPQHF

abundance: .
d_gene: .
v_gene: TRBV6-1
j_gene: TRBJ1-1
CDR3nt: TGTGCCACCCGTTTTAGTACAGGCACTGAAGCTTTCTTT
CDR3aa: CATRFSTGTEAFF

abundance: .
d_gene: TRBD1
v_gene: TRBV5-4
j_gene: TRBJ2-7
CDR3nt: TGTGCCAGCAGCCAGGACAGGTCCTCCTACGAGCAGTACTTC
CDR3aa: CASSQDRSSYEQYF

abundance: .
d_gene: .
v_gene: TRBV7-2
j_gene: TRBJ2-7
CDR3nt: TGTGCCAGCGCCCAGGTAGCGGGGACAGCCGAGCAGTACTTC
CDR3aa: CASAQVAGTAEQYF

abundance: .
d_gene: .
v_gene: TRBV30
j_gene: TRBJ2-2
CDR3nt: TGTGCCTGGAGTGTATACCGGACTGGGACCGGGGAGCTGTTTTTT
CDR3aa: CAWSVYRTGTGELFF

abundance: .
d_gene: .
v_gene: TRBV15
j_gene: TRBJ1-1
CDR3nt: TGTGCCACCAGCACGGACGCTTACACTGAAGCTTTCTTT
CDR3aa: CATSTDAYTEAFF

abundance: .
d_gene: .
v_gene: TRBV7-2
j_gene: TRBJ2-7
CDR3nt: TGTGCCAGCAGCCTTAGCCCAGTAACATCCTACGAGCAGTACTTC
CDR3aa: CASSLSPVTSYEQYF

abundance: .
d_gene: .
v_gene: TRBV28
j_gene: TRBJ2-5
CDR3nt: TGTGCCAGCAGCTCCACCCCGAGGCGGGAGACCCAGTACTTC
CDR3aa: CASSSTPRRETQYF

abundance: few
d_gene: .
v_gene: TRBV2
j_gene: TRBJ2-5
CDR3nt: TGTGCCAGCAGTGAGGGCAGGCAGGGGCAAGAGACCCAGTACTTC
CDR3aa: CASSEGRQGQETQYF

abundance: .
d_gene: .
v_gene: TRBV7-2
j_gene: TRBJ2-7
CDR3nt: TGTGCCAGCAGCTTTATTCGGGTCTCCTACGAGCAGTACTTC
CDR3aa: CASSFIRVSYEQYF

abundance: .
d_gene: .
v_gene: TRBV29-1
j_gene: TRBJ2-7
CDR3nt: TGCAGCGTTGCTAAACTAGCCAGTTCCTACGAGCAGTACTTC
CDR3aa: CSVAKLASSYEQYF

abundance: .
d_gene: .
v_gene: TRBV28
j_gene: TRBJ2-7
CDR3nt: TGTGCCAGCAGTTTGGAGTTCCACGAGCAGTACTTC
CDR3aa: CASSLEFHEQYF

abundance: .
d_gene: .
v_gene: TRBV7-8
j_gene: TRBJ2-4
CDR3nt: TGTGCCAGCAGCTTACCAGGTGACGGAGCCAAAAACATTCAGTACTTC
CDR3aa: CASSLPGDGAKNIQYF

abundance: many
d_gene: .
v_gene: TRBV5-1
j_gene: TRBJ1-2
CDR3nt: TGCGCCAGCAGCTTGAGTCCCACAGTTAACTATGGCTACACCTTC
CDR3aa: CASSLSPTVNYGYTF

abundance: once
d_gene: .
v_gene: TRBV6-1
j_gene: TRBJ2-5
CDR3nt: TGTGCCAGCAGCCCCGACAACCGGGAGACCCAGTACTTC
CDR3aa: CASSPDNRETQYF

abundance: .
d_gene: .
v_gene: TRBV30
j_gene: TRBJ1-4
CDR3nt: TGTGCCTGGAGTGCATTGGCCGGGACTAATGAAAAACTGTTTTTT
CDR3aa: CAWSALAGTNEKLFF

abundance: .
d_gene: .
v_gene: TRBV9
j_gene: TRBJ2-1
CDR3nt: TGTGCCAGCAGCGTAAGGGAGACAAATGAGCAGTTCTTC
CDR3aa: CASSVRETNEQFF

abundance: .
d_gene: TRBD2
v_gene: TRBV14
j_gene: TRBJ2-7
CDR3nt: TGTGCCAGCAGCCGATTAGGGACTAGCGGCACCTACGAGCAGTACTTC
CDR3aa: CASSRLGTSGTYEQYF

abundance: once
d_gene: .
v_gene: TRBV29-1
j_gene: TRBJ2-3
CDR3nt: TGCAGCGTTGGGCCGGCCAGCACAGATACGCAGTATTTT
CDR3aa: CSVGPASTDTQYF

abundance: .
d_gene: TRBD1
v_gene: TRBV9
j_gene: TRBJ2-7
CDR3nt: TGTGCCAGCAGCGTACTGACAGGGGGTGGGGAGCAGTACTTC
CDR3aa: CASSVLTGGGEQYF

abundance: .
d_gene: .
v_gene: TRBV9
j_gene: TRBJ2-2
CDR3nt: TGTGCCAGCAGCGGTATTACGAACACCGGGGAGCTGTTTTTT
CDR3aa: CASSGITNTGELFF

abundance: once
d_gene: .
v_gene: TRBV7-6
j_gene: TRBJ1-5
CDR3nt: TGTGCCAGCAGCTTAGAATCCAATCAGCCCCAGCATTTT
CDR3aa: CASSLESNQPQHF

abundance: many
d_gene: .
v_gene: TRBV19
j_gene: TRBJ2-7
CDR3nt: TGTGCCAGTAGTTTCCGCCCGTTGAGCGAGCAGTACTTC
CDR3aa: CASSFRPLSEQYF

abundance: .
d_gene: TRBD2
v_gene: TRBV7-2
j_gene: TRBJ2-3
CDR3nt: TGTGCCAGCAGCCTCCAGCTAGCGGGAGGCGCAGATACGCAGTATTTT
CDR3aa: CASSLQLAGGADTQYF

abundance: few
d_gene: .
v_gene: TRBV11-2
j_gene: TRBJ2-1
CDR3nt: TGTGCCAGCAGCGATGGACTTTACAATGAGCAGTTCTTC
CDR3aa: CASSDGLYNEQFF

abundance: .
d_gene: .
v_gene: TRBV15
j_gene: TRBJ1-1
CDR3nt: TGTGCCACCGGACCACAGGAGAACACTGAAGCTTTCTTT
CDR3aa: CATGPQENTEAFF

abundance: .
d_gene: .
v_gene: TRBV6-1
j_gene: TRBJ1-4
CDR3nt: TGTGCCAGCAGGGACTTGCGACTGTTTTTT
CDR3aa: CASRDLRLFF

abundance: .
d_gene: .
v_gene: TRBV6-6
j_gene: TRBJ2-5
CDR3nt: TGTGCCAGCAGTTACTCGAACTGGGAGACCCAGTACTTC
CDR3aa: CASSYSNWETQYF

abundance: .
d_gene: .
v_gene: TRBV28
j_gene: TRBJ2-5
CDR3nt: TGTGCCAGCAGTCGGTTACCAGTGACCCAGTACTTC
CDR3aa: CASSRLPVTQYF

abundance: once
d_gene: TRBD1
v_gene: TRBV5-1
j_gene: TRBJ1-3
CDR3nt: TGCGCCAGCAGCTTGGACAGGGGGCATGGAAACACCATATATTTT
CDR3aa: CASSLDRGHGNTIYF